Below are 26 T cell receptor beta chains sequenced from a single sample in a study of T cells in Graves' hyperthyroidism and ophthalmopathy. Amplified TCR beta CDR3 regions came from RNA transcripts. The HTBI set primed first-round TCR CDR3 RT-PCR. Each CDR3 protein gets one entry after TCRdb re-called the multiplex PCR reads with MiXCR. The sample carries 530,000 or so distinct CDR3 sequences, about 24% recorded once. The sequencing input was blood. The origin of the receptors is a woman aged 30 to 39 with Graves' ophthalmopathy.

At least ten counts were recorded for this clonotype. V usage is TRBV27 and J usage is TRBJ1-2, with D possibly being TRBD1 (5 bases). CDR1 and CDR2 from the germline V gene are MNHEY and SMNVEV (reference sequence). V lost 6 bases and J lost 3, with 20 bases in between. The CDR3 consists of 16 residues. The CDR3 region is CASSPLTLGVDYGYTF. The CDR3 nucleotides are TGTGCCAGCAGCCCCCTTACCCTGGGGGTGGACTATGGCTACACCTTC.

The chain is built from TRBV11-2 and TRBJ2-6, with D uncertain. The CDR3 length is 13 residues. V lost 4 bases, J lost 9 bases, and 10 bases lay in between. Germline CDR1 is SGHAT and CDR2 is FQNNGV. The CDR3 sequence is CASSWSVGNVLTF. CDR3 in DNA: TGTGCCAGCAGCTGGAGTGTTGGCAACGTCCTGACTTTC.

This clonotype was counted a few times. The V call is TRBV13, the J call TRBJ2-5; D perhaps matches TRBD2 (5 bases). The germline V and J ends were trimmed by 0 bases and 7 bases, with 15 bases remaining between them. Germline CDR1 is PRHDT and CDR2 is FYEKMQ (reference sequence). The CDR3 runs to 15 residues. CDR3 in DNA: TGTGCCAGCAGCTTAGGCACTACTAGTGGGGTGACCCAGTACTTC. It specifies CASSLGTTSGVTQYF. The full variable domain, rest sourced from reference TRBV13 and TRBJ2-5, is AAGVIQSPRHLIKEKRETATLKCYPIPRHDTVYWYQQGPGQDPQFLISFYEKMQSDKGSIPDRFSAQQFSDYHSELNMSSLELGDSALYFCASSLGTTSGVTQYFGPGTRLLVL.

This clonotype was detected ten times or more. The V gene is TRBV6-5, the J gene TRBJ2-5, with 10 bases aligning to TRBD1. Per the germline V gene, CDR1 is MNHEY and CDR2 is SVGAGI. V shed 4 bases, J shed 2 bases, and the junction held 10 bases outside the gene matches. CDR3 size: 17 residues. CDR3 nucleotide sequence: TGTGCCAGCAGTTCCACCGGGACAGGGGTATTGCAAGAGACCCAGTACTTC. It is translated as CASSSTGTGVLQETQYF.

This clonotype has at least ten counts. V and J are TRBV13 and TRBJ2-5, with 7 bases identical to TRBD1. The V gene end was trimmed by 4 bases and the J gene end by 0 bases; junction bases not matched to a gene: 11. Germline CDR1 and CDR2: PRHDT and FYEKMQ (reference sequence). The CDR3 totals 17 residues. The CDR3 DNA sequence: TGTGCCAGCAGCTCAGCCGGGACAGCGCTTTACCAAGAGACCCAGTACTTC. It is translated as CASSSAGTALYQETQYF.

V usage is TRBV6-1 and J usage is TRBJ1-3; D gene ambiguous. V lost 6 bases to trimming and J lost 3 bases, with 21 bases between them. The CDR3 consists of 17 residues. From germline, CDR1 is MNHNS and CDR2 SASEGT. Here the CDR3 reads CASSLPPHIFGGNTIYF. CDR3 DNA sequence: TGTGCCAGCAGCCTTCCCCCCCATATCTTCGGTGGAAACACCATATATTTT.

This clonotype was seen a handful of times. The gene calls are TRBV18 and TRBJ1-1; D remains unclear. The length of the CDR3 is 18 residues. V was shortened by 3 bases and J by 2 bases, with 22 bases between the two germline ends. The V gene's germline CDR1 is KGHSH and CDR2 LQKENI. CDR3 DNA sequence: TGTGCCAGCTCACCGGTCAGGCCTATTACCGCCTTTAACACTGAAGCTTTCTTT. Amino acid sequence: CASSPVRPITAFNTEAFF.

This clonotype showed up just a few times. Just one base apart from a much larger clone, this may be a read error. V gene TRBV28 combines with J gene TRBJ2-5; D not resolved. V lost 10 bases, J lost 4 bases, and 25 bases lay in between. Germline CDR1 and CDR2: MDHEN and SYDVKM. CDR3 length: 16 residues. This CDR3 reads CATVSWRYQAGETQYF. CDR3 nucleotides: TGTGCCACCGTCTCATGGCGTTACCAAGCTGGAGAGACCCAGTACTTC.

A few counts support this clonotype. This chain uses TRBV27 with TRBJ2-6; no clear D gene. CDR1 MNHEY and CDR2 SMNVEV come from the germline V gene (reference sequence). CDR3 length: 16 amino acids. V was shortened by 4 bases and J by 2 bases, with 12 bases between the two germline ends. The CDR3 is CASSYSRIAGANVLTF. As DNA, the CDR3 is TGTGCCAGCAGTTATTCACGGATTGCTGGGGCCAACGTCCTGACTTTC.

Ten or more counts support this clonotype. This sequence joins TRBV5-8 and TRBJ1-5; 8 nucleotides line up with TRBD1. The CDR3 length is 15 residues. After removal of 3 bases from V and 2 bases from J, the junction contained 4 bases not matched to a gene. Germline-derived CDR1 and CDR2 are SGHTS and YDEGEE. CDR3 residues: CASSWTGRGNQPQHF. As DNA, the CDR3 is TGTGCCAGCAGCTGGACAGGGAGAGGCAATCAGCCCCAGCATTTT.

This clonotype was counted many times. The chain couples TRBV29-1 to TRBJ2-2; the D gene is possibly TRBD2 (6 bases). V was trimmed by 5 bases and J by 0 bases, leaving 10 bases between them. Germline V gene lookup returns CDR1 SQVTM and CDR2 ANQGSEA. This CDR3 has 14 residues. The CDR3 here is CSVYGGSNTGELFF. CDR3 nucleotide sequence: TGCAGCGTTTACGGGGGTTCGAACACCGGGGAGCTGTTTTTT.

The table lists this clonotype with many counts. The chain carries TRBV29-1 and TRBJ1-4; no firm D call. There are 12 residues in the CDR3. V lost 4 bases, J lost 8 bases, and 11 bases lay in between. Germline V gives CDR1 SQVTM, CDR2 ANQGSEA. The CDR3 sequence is CSVVDPAEKLFF. In nucleotides, the CDR3 is TGCAGCGTTGTCGACCCCGCCGAAAAACTGTTTTTT.

Regarding this clonotype: Relative to the germline gene, one junction end is altered; a read error may explain this. The chain's CDR3 is CASSHSGTRREQHF. The CDR3, as DNA: TGTGCCAGCAGCCACTCCGGGACCAGGCGGGAGCAGCACTTC. The J gene is TRBJ2-7, the V gene TRBV3-1, with TRBD2 identical over 7 bases. Germline V gives CDR1 LGHDT, CDR2 YNNKEL (reference sequence). This CDR3 is 14 amino acids long.

The rearrangement links TRBV3-1 to TRBJ1-1; D call uncertain. Germline-derived CDR1 and CDR2 are LGHDT and YNNKEL (reference sequence). The V end was cut by 4 bases, the J end by 4 bases, with 10 bases between. The CDR3 sequence is 13 residues long. This CDR3 reads CASSPQPSTEAFF. CDR3 bases: TGTGCCAGCAGCCCACAACCGAGCACTGAAGCTTTCTTT. Filled out from reference TRBV3-1 and TRBJ1-1, the complete variable domain reads DTAVSQTPKYLVTQMGNDKSIKCEQNLGHDTMYWYKQDSKKFLKIMFSYNNKELIINETVPNRFSPKSPDKAHLNLHINSLELGDSAVYFCASSPQPSTEAFFGQGTRLTVV.

This clonotype was counted a few times. CDR3 sequence reads: CSAITGTGVIGRGNTEAFF. The CDR3 nucleotides read TGCAGTGCTATAACCGGGACAGGCGTGATTGGGAGGGGGAACACTGAAGCTTTCTTT. J is TRBJ1-1 and V is TRBV20-1; 8 bases line up with TRBD1. The CDR3 is made up of 19 amino acids. V was pared by 4 bases and J by 1 base, with 20 bases of the junction left unmatched. Germline V gene sequence: CDR1 DFQATT, CDR2 SNEGSKA (reference sequence).

This clonotype was seen repeatedly, ten times or more. This chain links TRBV20-1 with TRBJ2-7, with unresolved D. The CDR3 consists of 14 residues. V was shortened by 5 bases and J by 3 bases, with 17 bases between the two germline ends. Germline CDR1 and CDR2: DFQATT and SNEGSKA (reference sequence). The chain's CDR3 is CSAETDRSRYEQYF. The DNA of the CDR3 is TGCAGTGCTGAAACAGACCGGTCGCGCTACGAGCAGTACTTC.

The chain links TRBV6-1 to TRBJ1-2, with TRBD1 matching over 12 bases. V lost 1 base, J lost 4 bases, and 7 bases stayed unmatched. CDR3 size: 17 residues. Germline V lookup: CDR1 MNHNS, CDR2 SASEGT. The chain's CDR3 is CASSEGGQGAGAYGYTF. CDR3 DNA: TGTGCCAGCAGTGAAGGGGGACAGGGGGCAGGAGCCTATGGCTACACCTTC.

This clonotype has ten or more counts. This chain uses TRBV20-1 with TRBJ2-7; 12 bases align to TRBD1. Germline V lookup: CDR1 DFQATT, CDR2 SNEGSKA (reference sequence). J gave up 1 base and V 0 bases, and 19 bases lay outside the gene matches. This CDR3 region has 21 residues. In nucleotides, the CDR3 is TGCAGTGCTAGAGATCTAGGAGGTCCGGGACAGGGGGCGCGCTGGTCCTACGAGCAGTACTTC. Translation gives CSARDLGGPGQGARWSYEQYF.

The table lists this clonotype with many counts. This rearrangement joins TRBV27 to TRBJ2-7; 8 positions match TRBD2. The V segment lost 2 bases and the J segment 3 bases; nucleotides outside the gene matches: 12. Germline V lookup: CDR1 MNHEY, CDR2 SMNVEV (reference sequence). The CDR3 sequence is 17 residues long. For the CDR3, the DNA is TGTGCCAGCAGTTTAAGCGGGGGCGTGATGGGATACTACGAGCAGTACTTC. Translated: CASSLSGGVMGYYEQYF.

This clonotype was observed a few times. The rearrangement uses TRBV6-7 and TRBJ2-5; D not certain. TRBV6-7 is an open reading frame, and its role is uncertain. The CDR3 sequence is 15 residues long. V was shortened by 5 bases and J by 4 bases, with 17 bases between the two germline ends. CDR3 coding DNA: TGTGCCAGCAGTCCCCCGACCAGGTTAGGAGAGACCCAGTACTTC. Protein product: CASSPPTRLGETQYF.

This clonotype was seen repeatedly, ten times or more. The junction shows a germline mismatch at one end, possibly a read error. The rearrangement joins TRBV19 to TRBJ2-5, with 7 bases fitting TRBD1. This CDR3 region has 13 residues. CDR1 and CDR2 from the germline V gene are LNHDA and SQIVND (reference sequence). The chain's CDR3 is CASSTGAQETQYF. The CDR3 nucleotides are TGTGCCAGCAGTACAGGGGCCCAAGAGACCCAGTACTTC.

Many counts were recorded for this clonotype. The chain has TRBV6-2 or TRBV6-3 and TRBJ2-5; weak D call: TRBD1 (5 bases). The CDR3 runs to 16 residues. The germline V and J ends were trimmed by 4 bases and 2 bases, with 17 bases remaining between them. CDR1 MNHEY and CDR2 SVGEGT come from the germline V gene. The CDR3 sequence: CASSSHDRQSQETQYF. CDR3 coding DNA: TGTGCCAGCAGTTCGCACGATCGACAGTCTCAAGAGACCCAGTACTTC.

This clonotype was picked up many times. The chain carries TRBV12-3 or TRBV12-4 and TRBJ1-1, with D possibly matching TRBD1 (5 bases). The CDR3 covers 15 residues. With 5 bases removed from V and 5 bases from J, the gap between germline ends came to 18 bases. The CDR3 DNA sequence: TGTGCCAGCAGTCTTCCCGTCGGGGGGGGGACTGAAGCTTTCTTT. It is translated as CASSLPVGGGTEAFF.

The sample holds many counts of this clonotype. The rearrangement uses TRBV7-2 and TRBJ2-5, with D possibly TRBD1 on 6 matching bases. CDR3 length equals 12 residues. Germline V gene sequence: CDR1 SGHTA, CDR2 FQGNSA. Trimming took off 2 bases at V and 9 bases at J, with 10 bases between the two ends. This CDR3 is CASSLPGVAQYF. CDR3 bases: TGTGCCAGCAGCTTACCAGGGGTCGCCCAGTACTTC.

DNA of the CDR3: TGTGCCAGCGGTAGCGGGGGGTACACCGGGGAGCTGTTTTTT. It codes for CASGSGGYTGELFF. V is TRBV12-3 or TRBV12-4 and J is TRBJ2-2; 10 nucleotides align to TRBD2. Trimming cost V 8 bases and J 3 bases; bases outside gene matches: 3. The CDR3 is made up of 14 amino acids.

This clonotype has ten or more counts. The chain joins TRBV11-3 to TRBJ1-5; 11 nucleotides agree with TRBD1. CDR1 and CDR2 (germline): SGHNT, YENEEA. V dropped 5 bases and J dropped 7; count of bases not matched to a gene: 7. The CDR3 is 15 residues long. The CDR3 protein is CASSQDRGRGQPQHF. CDR3 bases: TGTGCCAGCAGCCAGGACAGGGGGCGGGGGCAGCCCCAGCATTTT.